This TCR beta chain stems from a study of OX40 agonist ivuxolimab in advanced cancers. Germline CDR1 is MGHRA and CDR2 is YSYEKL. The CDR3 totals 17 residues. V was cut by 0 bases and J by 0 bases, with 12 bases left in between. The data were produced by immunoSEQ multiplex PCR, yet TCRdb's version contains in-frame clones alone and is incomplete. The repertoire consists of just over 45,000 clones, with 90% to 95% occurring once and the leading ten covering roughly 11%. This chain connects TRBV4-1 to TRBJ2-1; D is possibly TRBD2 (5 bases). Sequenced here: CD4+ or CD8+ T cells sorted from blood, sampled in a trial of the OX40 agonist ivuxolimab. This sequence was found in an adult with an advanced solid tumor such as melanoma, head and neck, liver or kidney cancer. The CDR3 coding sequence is TGCGCCAGCAGCCAAGACGGGAATCTCCTCTCCTACAATGAGCAGTTCTTC. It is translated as CASSQDGNLLSYNEQFF.